The text below deals with one T cell receptor beta chain. The data were taken from a study of T cell changes during pregnancy in multiple sclerosis. The germline gives CDR1 GTSNPN, CDR2 SVGIG (reference sequence). The CDR3 has 15 amino acids. V was clipped by 5 bases and J by 0 bases, with 13 bases between them. Profiled with immunoSEQ multiplex PCR; TCRdb holds only in-frame clones, not every one. The sample holds under 60,000 clones, 92% seen once. This clonotype was obtained from a female donor with multiple sclerosis, enrolled in a pregnancy study. Sequencing was performed on CD4+ T cells from peripheral blood mononuclear cells, taken after pregnancy. This sequence joins TRBV30 and TRBJ1-4; perhaps TRBD1 as D (5 bases). CDR3 DNA sequence: TGTGCCTGGGGGCGGGGGGGGGCAACTAATGAAAAACTGTTTTTT. Translating it yields CAWGRGGATNEKLFF.